The subject of this entry is one TCR beta chain. Using immunoSEQ multiplex PCR, the repertoire was profiled, and TCRdb retains in-frame clones only, with some absent. The sample includes some 2 million clones, 85% to 95% of them seen just once. The record originates from a study of shared clonotypes between healthy human individuals. The material sequenced was naive CD4+ T cells sorted from blood. The subset denotes: CD45RA+ positively selected. The TCR was taken from a man between 18 and 29 years old in good health.

The CDR3 spells CASSSLRAGEKLFF. The CDR3 DNA is TGTGCCAGCAGCTCGTTAAGGGCGGGAGAAAAACTGTTTTTT. V usage is TRBV7-2 and J usage is TRBJ1-4, with D uncertain. V was shortened by 4 bases and J by 8 bases, with 14 bases between the two germline ends. The germline V gene encodes CDR1 SGHTA and CDR2 FQGNSA. CDR3 length: 14 amino acids.